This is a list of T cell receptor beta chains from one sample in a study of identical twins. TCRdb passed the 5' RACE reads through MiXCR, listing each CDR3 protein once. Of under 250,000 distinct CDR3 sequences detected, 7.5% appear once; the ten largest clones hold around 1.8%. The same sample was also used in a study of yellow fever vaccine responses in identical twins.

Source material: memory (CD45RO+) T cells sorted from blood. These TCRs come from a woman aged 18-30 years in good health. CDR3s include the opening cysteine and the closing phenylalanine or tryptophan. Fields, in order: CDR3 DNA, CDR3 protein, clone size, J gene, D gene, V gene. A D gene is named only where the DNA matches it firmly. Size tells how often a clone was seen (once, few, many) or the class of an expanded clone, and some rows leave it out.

cdr3_nt: TGTGCCAGCAGTTCAAGCCAGTCCTCCCAAGAGACCCAGTACTTC
cdr3_aa: CASSSSQSSQETQYF
clone_size: few
j_call: TRBJ2-5
d_call: -
v_call: TRBV28

cdr3_nt: TGCAGCGTTGCGGGGACCAGGAGCACCATATATTTT
cdr3_aa: CSVAGTRSTIYF
clone_size: few
j_call: TRBJ1-3
d_call: -
v_call: TRBV29-1

cdr3_nt: TGCAGTGCTAGAGCCCAGGGGGAAAATCAGCCCCAGCATTTT
cdr3_aa: CSARAQGENQPQHF
clone_size: many
j_call: TRBJ1-5
d_call: TRBD1
v_call: TRBV20-1

cdr3_nt: TGCGCCAGCAGGAGTAAAACCGGGGAGCTGTTTTTT
cdr3_aa: CASRSKTGELFF
clone_size: many
j_call: TRBJ2-2
d_call: -
v_call: TRBV4-3

cdr3_nt: TGTGCCATCAGTTTAGTATCGGGACAGGTCGGCGGGATAACCTACGAGCAGTACTTC
cdr3_aa: CAISLVSGQVGGITYEQYF
clone_size: -
j_call: TRBJ2-7
d_call: TRBD1
v_call: TRBV12-3/TRBV12-4

cdr3_nt: TGTGCCAGCAGAACCGGGACAGGCCTTTCCTACGAGCAGTACTTC
cdr3_aa: CASRTGTGLSYEQYF
clone_size: -
j_call: TRBJ2-7
d_call: TRBD1
v_call: TRBV28

cdr3_nt: TGTGCCAGCAGCTTCGCGGGGACCTACGAGCAGTACTTC
cdr3_aa: CASSFAGTYEQYF
clone_size: -
j_call: TRBJ2-7
d_call: -
v_call: TRBV25-1

cdr3_nt: TGTGCCAGCAGATTAACAGGGGGGAACACTGAAGCTTTCTTT
cdr3_aa: CASRLTGGNTEAFF
clone_size: -
j_call: TRBJ1-1
d_call: TRBD1
v_call: TRBV6-5

cdr3_nt: TGTGCCAGCAGTTTTACAGGGTTTGGGATCGCTGAAGCTTTCTTT
cdr3_aa: CASSFTGFGIAEAFF
clone_size: few
j_call: TRBJ1-1
d_call: -
v_call: TRBV6-5

cdr3_nt: TGTGCCAGCAGTCCTCCCCTACCGGGACACCCGCGGGCACGAAATTCACCCCTCCACTTT
cdr3_aa: CASSPPLPGHPRARNSPLHF
clone_size: many
j_call: TRBJ1-6
d_call: -
v_call: TRBV28

cdr3_nt: TGTGCCAGCTTCGGGACTCCGAACAATGAGCAGTTCTTC
cdr3_aa: CASFGTPNNEQFF
clone_size: -
j_call: TRBJ2-1
d_call: -
v_call: TRBV11-2

cdr3_nt: TGTGCCAGCAGCTTAGCTAGCGGGGGGGGCTATTACAATGAGCAGTTCTTC
cdr3_aa: CASSLASGGGYYNEQFF
clone_size: many
j_call: TRBJ2-1
d_call: TRBD2
v_call: TRBV7-8

cdr3_nt: TGCAGCGTTGCCCGGGACAGGGGCTACAATGAGCAGTTCTTC
cdr3_aa: CSVARDRGYNEQFF
clone_size: many
j_call: TRBJ2-1
d_call: TRBD1
v_call: TRBV29-1

cdr3_nt: TGCAGTGCTAGAGATTATCGGTTCGAGCAGTTCTTC
cdr3_aa: CSARDYRFEQFF
clone_size: -
j_call: TRBJ2-1
d_call: -
v_call: TRBV20-1

cdr3_nt: TGTGCCAGCAGTAAAGGCCTCCGGGGACGGCGGGACGAAAAACTGTTTTTT
cdr3_aa: CASSKGLRGRRDEKLFF
clone_size: -
j_call: TRBJ1-4
d_call: -
v_call: TRBV28

cdr3_nt: TGCGCCAGCAGCCAAGGGGCTCGGCTACAAGAGACCCAGTACTTC
cdr3_aa: CASSQGARLQETQYF
clone_size: few
j_call: TRBJ2-5
d_call: -
v_call: TRBV4-3

cdr3_nt: TGTGCCAGCAGCTTAGACGGGGGGCCGGGCACAGATACGCAGTATTTT
cdr3_aa: CASSLDGGPGTDTQYF
clone_size: few
j_call: TRBJ2-3
d_call: -
v_call: TRBV7-9

cdr3_nt: TGCGCCAGCAGCCAACAGAGAGGGACAGGGGTCACTAATGAAAAACTGTTTTTT
cdr3_aa: CASSQQRGTGVTNEKLFF
clone_size: -
j_call: TRBJ1-4
d_call: TRBD1
v_call: TRBV4-1

cdr3_nt: TGTGCCAGCAGTTACCACAGGGCATCATACAATGAGCAGTTCTTC
cdr3_aa: CASSYHRASYNEQFF
clone_size: -
j_call: TRBJ2-1
d_call: -
v_call: TRBV6-5

cdr3_nt: TGTGCCAGCTCACCACCTTCCTTAGGGACAGGGGCTTCACCCCTCCACTTT
cdr3_aa: CASSPPSLGTGASPLHF
clone_size: many
j_call: TRBJ1-6
d_call: TRBD1
v_call: TRBV18

cdr3_nt: TGTGCCAGCAGCCCAAGCAGGCTAGCGGCAGTTTACAATGAGCAGTTCTTC
cdr3_aa: CASSPSRLAAVYNEQFF
clone_size: many
j_call: TRBJ2-1
d_call: TRBD2
v_call: TRBV14

cdr3_nt: TGTGCCAGCATATTAGGGGCGAAGAACACCGGGGAGCTGTTTTTT
cdr3_aa: CASILGAKNTGELFF
clone_size: many
j_call: TRBJ2-2
d_call: -
v_call: TRBV11-2